Described below is a single TCR beta chain sequence and its context. Its antigen is not identified. A read error may produce the germline difference seen at one junction end. Stable hyperthyroidism: no ophthalmopathy progression over 18 months of follow-up. Hyperthyroidism was newly diagnosed in patients aged 18 to 65 (duration under 2 months). The authors took PBMCs from 10 ml fresh peripheral blood. The record originates from a study of T cells in Graves' hyperthyroidism and ophthalmopathy. Amplification of TCR beta CDR3 regions used RNA as the template. When the TCR CDR3 underwent first-round RT-PCR, the HTBI primer set was used. TCRdb independently ran MiXCR on the multiplex PCR reads; one entry per CDR3 protein. The table records some 800,000 distinct CDR3 sequences, about two fifths of them present only once. The CDR3 sequence is 17 residues long. The germline V gene has CDR1 SSHAT and CDR2 FNYEAQ (reference sequence).

Broader study findings: Among thyroid clonotypes expanded above 0.001, most also appeared in blood.

This TCR was sampled from a man younger than 30 with Graves' hyperthyroidism. V usage is TRBV7-7 and J usage is TRBJ2-5, with TRBD1 matching 8 bases. Sequenced: blood. The DNA for the CDR3 is TGTGCTAGCAGCCTCGCCCTGACAGGGGAGAGGCAGGAGACCCAGTACTTC. Protein sequence: CASSLALTGERQETQYF.